This TCR beta chain was sequenced during a study of identical twins. This clonotype was seen a few times. The antigen remains unidentified. TCRdb re-called the 5' RACE reads through MiXCR, storing one row per CDR3 protein. The sample has about 690,000 distinct CDR3 sequences; approximately 21% are singletons. General study points: Twins showed weaker excess sharing in their beta out-of-frame sequences.

The ends lost 0 bases at V and 7 bases at J; junction bases unmatched: 13. The CDR3 runs 18 residues. Germline V lookup: CDR1 ENHRY, CDR2 SYGVKD. Donors uniformly comprised healthy Caucasians. These records were also assigned to another study, of T cells expressing NK-cell markers. As reported in that work: Sorted CD3+CD56-NKG2C+, CD3+CD56+NKG2C- and CD3+CD56+NKG2C+ T cells were the source of the TCR beta repertoires. Just one sequenced donor of eight was HCMV-seronegative, while seven were seropositive.

The sample taken for sequencing was PBMCs. The chain combines TRBV10-3 with TRBJ2-2, with 8 bases aligning to TRBD2. The clonotype comes from a woman between 18 and 29 years old in good health. CDR3: CAISESKRGAGGGGELFF. CDR3 bases: TGTGCCATCAGTGAGTCGAAACGCGGCGCGGGAGGAGGCGGGGAGCTGTTTTTT.